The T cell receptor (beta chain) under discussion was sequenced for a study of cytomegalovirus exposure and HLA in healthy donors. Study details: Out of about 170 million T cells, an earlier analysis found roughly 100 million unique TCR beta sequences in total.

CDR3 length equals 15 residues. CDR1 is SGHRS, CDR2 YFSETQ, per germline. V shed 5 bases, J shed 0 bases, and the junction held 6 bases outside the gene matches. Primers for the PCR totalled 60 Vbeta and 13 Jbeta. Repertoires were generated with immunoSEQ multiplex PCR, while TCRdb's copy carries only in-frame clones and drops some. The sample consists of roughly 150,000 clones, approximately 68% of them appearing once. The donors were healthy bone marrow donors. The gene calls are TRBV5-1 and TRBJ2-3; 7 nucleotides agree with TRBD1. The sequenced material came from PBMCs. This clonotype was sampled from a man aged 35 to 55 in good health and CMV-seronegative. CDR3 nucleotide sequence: TGCGCCAGCAGGACAGGGATACTTAGCACAGATACGCAGTATTTT. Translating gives CASRTGILSTDTQYF.